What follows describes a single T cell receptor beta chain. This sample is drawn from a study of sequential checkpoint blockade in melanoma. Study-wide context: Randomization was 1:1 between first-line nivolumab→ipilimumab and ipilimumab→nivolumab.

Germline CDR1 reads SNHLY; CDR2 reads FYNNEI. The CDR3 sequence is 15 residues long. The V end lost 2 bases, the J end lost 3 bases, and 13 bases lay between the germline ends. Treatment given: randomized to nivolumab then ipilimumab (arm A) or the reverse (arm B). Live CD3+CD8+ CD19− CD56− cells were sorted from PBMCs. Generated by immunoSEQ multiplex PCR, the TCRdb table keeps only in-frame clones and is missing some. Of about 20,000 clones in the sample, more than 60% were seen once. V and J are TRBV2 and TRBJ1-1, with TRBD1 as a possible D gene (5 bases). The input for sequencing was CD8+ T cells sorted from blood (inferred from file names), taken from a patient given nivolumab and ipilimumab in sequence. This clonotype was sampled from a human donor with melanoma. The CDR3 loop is CASSEKGDRYTEAFF. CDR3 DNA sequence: TGTGCCAGCAGTGAAAAAGGTGACAGATACACTGAAGCTTTCTTT.